This TCR beta chain derives from a study of T cells of healthy individuals. The germline gives CDR1 LGHNA, CDR2 YSLEER. Trimming pared 3 bases from V and 1 base from J, leaving 12 bases between. CDR3 length: 16 residues. MiXCR, run by TCRdb on the 5' RACE reads, gives a single entry per CDR3 protein. The table lists roughly 87,000 distinct CDR3 sequences, roughly 18% of them singletons. The source of this sequence is a human donor in good health. This chain connects TRBV4-3 to TRBJ1-4; D remains unclear. CDR3 in amino acids: CASSHDDGRTNEKLFF. CDR3 sequence (DNA): TGCGCCAGCAGCCATGACGACGGTCGAACTAATGAAAAACTGTTTTTT.